The 25 T cell receptor beta chains listed next were all sequenced from one sample in a study of blood T cell repertoires in COVID-19. Libraries were prepared by immunoSEQ multiplex PCR; TCRdb keeps only in-frame clonotypes and omits some of them. This table holds under 250,000 clones, approximately 88% found once. Sequences were obtained from peripheral blood. The receptors come from a man in his sixties who had recovered from COVID-19.

The chain employs TRBV6-5 and TRBJ1-5; 9 bases line up with TRBD1. CDR3 length: 15 residues. The junction had 8 bases not matched to a gene; V was cut back by 7 bases and J by 4 bases. Germline lookup yields CDR1 MNHEY and CDR2 SVGAGI. The CDR3 nucleotides are TGTGCCAGCAAATCGGGACAGGGACTTAATCAGCCCCAGCATTTT. Translation: CASKSGQGLNQPQHF.

The chain uses TRBV9 and TRBJ2-2, with D unresolved. This CDR3 region has 18 residues. V lost 3 bases and J lost 2, with 20 bases in between. CDR1 and CDR2 from the germline V gene are SGDLS and YYNGEE. The CDR3 loop is CASSETLLGRKNTGELFF. The CDR3 DNA reads TGTGCCAGCAGCGAGACGCTCCTTGGCAGGAAAAACACCGGGGAGCTGTTTTTT.

This chain joins TRBV18 and TRBJ2-1; 10 nucleotides agree with TRBD2. From germline, CDR1 is KGHSH and CDR2 LQKENI. V lost 5 bases to trimming and J lost 2 bases; unmatched junction nucleotides: 3. This CDR3 has 15 amino acids. CDR3 protein: CASSTSGGAYNEQFF. In DNA, the CDR3 is TGTGCCAGCTCAACAAGCGGGGGGGCCTACAATGAGCAGTTCTTC.

The chain employs TRBV5-1 and TRBJ1-5; TRBD1 might be the D (6 bases). Germline lookup yields CDR1 SGHRS and CDR2 YFSETQ. This CDR3 has 19 amino acids. Trimming removed 8 bases from V and 5 bases from J, with 32 bases in between. CDR3 in amino acids: CARHRRGGRRLSSYQPQHF. As DNA, the CDR3 is TGCGCCAGGCACCGAAGGGGGGGGCGGCGGCTCTCATCCTATCAGCCCCAGCATTTT.

The V gene is TRBV19, the J gene TRBJ2-3; D might be TRBD2 (6 bases). The CDR3 is 16 residues long. CDR1 and CDR2 from the germline V gene are LNHDA and SQIVND (reference sequence). With 2 bases removed from V and 2 bases from J, the gap between germline ends came to 14 bases. DNA of the CDR3: TGTGCCAGTAGTATATCGGTCGGGGACTTCACAGATACGCAGTATTTT. As protein: CASSISVGDFTDTQYF.

V gene TRBV7-8 combines with J gene TRBJ2-7, with 10 bases fitting TRBD1. Trimming removed 5 bases from V and 2 bases from J; junction bases left unmatched: 6. The CDR3 length is 15 residues. The V gene's germline CDR1 is SGHVS and CDR2 FQNEAQ. The CDR3 reads CASSRDRGPPYEQYF. CDR3 in DNA: TGTGCCAGCAGCCGAGACAGGGGGCCCCCCTACGAGCAGTACTTC.

V is TRBV5-4 and J is TRBJ2-1; TRBD2 agrees at 15 bases. This CDR3 contains 17 residues. Per germline, CDR1 SGHNT and CDR2 YYREEE (reference sequence). V lost 4 bases, J lost 7 bases, and 9 bases stayed unmatched. The CDR3 DNA is TGTGCCAGCAGCCGGACTAGCGGGAGGGGAGGTAGGAATGAGCAGTTCTTC. Protein product: CASSRTSGRGGRNEQFF.

This clone was observed a single time. The rearrangement links TRBV9 to TRBJ1-2; TRBD1 matches at 7 bases. The CDR3 has 14 amino acids. The V segment lost 4 bases and the J segment 7 bases; nucleotides outside the gene matches: 10. CDR1 is SGDLS, CDR2 YYNGEE, per germline. The CDR3 nucleotides read TGTGCCAGCAGCCTTCTCAGTCAGGGGGGTGGCTACACCTTC. It codes for CASSLLSQGGGYTF. Filled out from reference TRBV9 and TRBJ1-2, the complete variable domain reads DSGVTQTPKHLITATGQRVTLRCSPRSGDLSVYWYQQSLDQGLQFLIQYYNGEERAKGNILERFSAQQFPDLHSELNLSSLELGDSALYFCASSLLSQGGGYTFGSGTRLTVV.

The J gene is TRBJ1-1, the V gene TRBV7-2; 10 positions agree with TRBD1. The J segment lost 4 bases and the V segment lost 1 base, leaving 12 bases of the junction unmatched. The germline gives CDR1 SGHTA, CDR2 FQGNSA. CDR3 length: 18 amino acids. CDR3 loop: CASSLGPGQGRDATEAFF. The CDR3 coding sequence is TGTGCCAGCAGCTTAGGCCCGGGACAGGGGCGCGACGCCACTGAAGCTTTCTTT. The full variable domain, completed using reference TRBV7-2 and TRBJ1-1, is GAGVSQSPSNKVTEKGKDVELRCDPISGHTALYWYRQSLGQGLEFLIYFQGNSAPDKSGLPSDRFSAERTGGSVSTLTIQRTQQEDSAVYLCASSLGPGQGRDATEAFFGQGTRLTVV.

The chain links TRBV19 to TRBJ2-1; TRBD2 agrees at 10 bases. Per the germline V gene, CDR1 is LNHDA and CDR2 is SQIVND (reference sequence). The CDR3 length is 15 residues. The trim removed 3 bases at V and 9 bases at J, leaving 8 bases unmatched. CDR3 amino acids: CASSMGGLAGAEQFF. The CDR3 DNA sequence: TGTGCCAGTAGTATGGGAGGGCTAGCGGGAGCTGAGCAGTTCTTC. The whole variable domain, filled in from reference TRBV19 and TRBJ2-1, reads DGGITQSPKYLFRKEGQNVTLSCEQNLNHDAMYWYRQDPGQGLRLIYYSQIVNDFQKGDIAEGYSVSREKKESFPLTVTSAQKNPTAFYLCASSMGGLAGAEQFFGPGTRLTVL.

This chain joins TRBV2 and TRBJ1-5; D is unresolved. Trimming pared 3 bases from V and 4 bases from J, leaving 16 bases between. Germline V CDR1 and CDR2: SNHLY, FYNNEI. The CDR3 consists of 16 residues. Here the CDR3 DNA reads TGTGCCAGCAGTGATGTCGGTCAAACCCCAAATCAGCCCCAGCATTTT. Amino acid sequence: CASSDVGQTPNQPQHF.

The CDR3: CASSLLGTRYTGELFF. CDR3 sequence (DNA): TGTGCCAGCAGCCTTCTCGGGACACGCTACACCGGGGAGCTGTTTTTT. The V call is TRBV3-1 (or the pseudogene TRBV3-2), the J call TRBJ2-2; TRBD1 might be the D (6 bases). Germline V gene data show CDR1 as LGHDT and CDR2 as YNNKEL (reference sequence). The V end lost 4 bases, the J end lost 3 bases, and 15 bases lay between the germline ends. CDR3 length: 16 amino acids.

The rearrangement links TRBV4-3 to TRBJ1-6; D call uncertain. V was clipped by 1 base and J by 2 bases, with 12 bases between them. CDR1 and CDR2 (germline): LGHNA, YSLEER. This CDR3 comprises 17 residues. The DNA for the CDR3 is TGCGCCAGCAGCCAAGGCCTTACCACGGCCTATAATTCACCCCTCCACTTT. Amino acid sequence: CASSQGLTTAYNSPLHF.

This chain joins TRBV27 and TRBJ1-1; maybe TRBD1 (5 bases). The CDR3 runs to 12 residues. Germline V lookup: CDR1 MNHEY, CDR2 SMNVEV (reference sequence). Trimming shortened V by 4 bases and J by 3 bases, and 6 bases separated the two germline ends. CDR3 nucleotide sequence: TGTGCCAGCAGTTCCAGGGACACTGAAGCTTTCTTT. Translating gives CASSSRDTEAFF.

V and J are TRBV9 and TRBJ1-2, with D hard to call. CDR1 and CDR2 from the germline V gene are SGDLS and YYNGEE. V lost 2 bases, J lost 5 bases, and 25 bases lay in between. CDR3 length: 18 amino acids. CDR3 nucleotide sequence: TGTGCCAGCAGCGTCGACCCGGGATCTTCCGCTAGCCTTTATGGCTACACCTTC. It yields the protein CASSVDPGSSASLYGYTF.

V gene TRBV3-1 (or the pseudogene TRBV3-2) combines with J gene TRBJ1-2, with a weak D call TRBD1 (5 bases). V lost 4 bases and J 1 base, leaving 16 bases between the germline ends. CDR1 and CDR2 from the germline V gene are LGHDT and YNNKEL (reference sequence). The length of the CDR3 is 16 residues. The CDR3 loop is CASSRRGPQNNYGYTF. CDR3 sequence (DNA): TGTGCCAGCAGCCGGAGGGGACCTCAGAATAACTATGGCTACACCTTC.

This rearrangement joins TRBV5-1 to TRBJ1-6, with a weak D call TRBD1 (6 bases). Trimming removed 4 bases at V and 7 bases at J, with 15 bases between. The CDR3 is 15 residues long. Per germline, CDR1 SGHRS and CDR2 YFSETQ. The CDR3, as DNA: TGCGCCAGCAGCCCTACCCCGAGGGGGAATTCACCCCTCCACTTT. Its translation: CASSPTPRGNSPLHF.

The DNA of the CDR3 is TGTGCCAGCAGGGGGGACAGGGGTGACAATCAGCCCCAGCATTTT. Protein: CASRGDRGDNQPQHF. The genes are TRBV2 and TRBJ1-5; TRBD1 matches 10 bases. J was trimmed by 3 bases and V by 6 bases; bases with no gene match: 5. The CDR3 runs 15 residues. The germline gives CDR1 SNHLY, CDR2 FYNNEI.

This clone has just one count. The rearrangement uses TRBV14 and TRBJ2-2; TRBD2 agrees at 8 bases. CDR1 and CDR2 (germline): SGHDN, FVKESK. The trim removed 4 bases at V and 1 base at J, leaving 5 bases unmatched. There are 16 residues in the CDR3. DNA for the CDR3: TGTGCCAGCAGCCTTCGACTAGCGATGAACACCGGGGAGCTGTTTTTT. The encoded protein is CASSLRLAMNTGELFF.

This rearrangement joins TRBV28 to TRBJ1-4; weak D call: TRBD1 (5 bases). The ends were cut back, 3 bases at V and 4 bases at J, with 9 bases in the middle. The CDR3 has 14 amino acids. CDR1 MDHEN and CDR2 SYDVKM come from the germline V gene. The CDR3 region is CASSLWTLNEKLFF. In DNA, the CDR3 is TGTGCCAGCAGTTTGTGGACACTTAATGAAAAACTGTTTTTT.

In this sample, this clone turned up a few times. The CDR3 spells CASSRGTGGNQPQHF. The CDR3 nucleotides are TGTGCCAGCAGTCGTGGGACAGGGGGCAATCAGCCCCAGCATTTT. J is TRBJ1-5 and V is TRBV28; 10 bases match TRBD1. The junction had 3 bases not matched to a gene; V was cut back by 5 bases and J by 2 bases. The CDR3 totals 15 residues. Germline loops: CDR1 MDHEN, CDR2 SYDVKM.

J is TRBJ2-7 and V is TRBV20-1; 7 nucleotides match TRBD2. CDR3 length equals 11 residues. Trimming at V came to 8 bases and at J to 6 bases, leaving 7 bases not matched to a gene. Germline CDR1 reads DFQATT; CDR2 reads SNEGSKA (reference sequence). The CDR3 loop reads CSSYPGGEQYF. In nucleotides, the CDR3 is TGCAGTTCCTACCCGGGGGGCGAGCAGTACTTC.

This clone was counted a few times. The chain employs TRBV5-1 and TRBJ1-6, with 11 bases that match TRBD1. V lost 1 base, J lost 9 bases, and 6 bases stayed unmatched. Looked up from germline, CDR1 is SGHRS and CDR2 is YFSETQ. The CDR3 extends over 16 amino acids. CDR3 sequence: CASSLLGQGVGSPLHF. As DNA, the CDR3 is TGCGCCAGCAGCTTGCTGGGACAGGGGGTAGGTTCACCCCTCCACTTT.

This clone has a count of ten or more. This rearrangement joins TRBV7-9 to TRBJ1-4; 7 positions match TRBD1. Germline assignment: CDR1 SEHNR and CDR2 FQNEAQ (reference sequence). The CDR3 is 15 residues long. The J segment lost 0 bases and the V segment lost 4 bases, leaving 2 bases of the junction unmatched. CDR3 nucleotide sequence: TGTGCCAGCAGCTCGGACAGGACAACTAATGAAAAACTGTTTTTT. This gives the protein CASSSDRTTNEKLFF.

Regarding this clone: Other DNA sequences of this sample code for an identical CDR3. This chain joins TRBV5-1 and TRBJ1-2; 8 nucleotides align to TRBD1. After removal of 0 bases from V and 2 bases from J, the junction contained 0 bases not matched to a gene. Germline V gene lookup returns CDR1 SGHRS and CDR2 YFSETQ. The CDR3 length is 14 residues. CDR3 in DNA: TGCGCCAGCAGCTTGGGACAGGGGAACTATGGCTACACCTTC. It specifies CASSLGQGNYGYTF.